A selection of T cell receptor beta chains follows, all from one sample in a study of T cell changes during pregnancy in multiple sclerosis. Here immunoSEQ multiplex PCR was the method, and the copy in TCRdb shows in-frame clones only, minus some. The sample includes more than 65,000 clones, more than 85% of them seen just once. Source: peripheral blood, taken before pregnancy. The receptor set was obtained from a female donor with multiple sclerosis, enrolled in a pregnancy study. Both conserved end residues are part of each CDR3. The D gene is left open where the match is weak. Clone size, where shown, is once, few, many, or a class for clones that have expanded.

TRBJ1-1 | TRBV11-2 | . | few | TGTGCCAGCAGCCCTCTGAGGCAGGGCTGGGCTGAAGCTTTCTTT | CASSPLRQGWAEAFF
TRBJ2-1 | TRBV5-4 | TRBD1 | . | TGTGCCAGCAGCTACGGGACAGGAACCTCCTACAATGAGCAGTTCTTC | CASSYGTGTSYNEQFF
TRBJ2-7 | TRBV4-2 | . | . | TGTGCCAGCAGCCCGAGGGCTAATCAACCCTACGAGCAGTACTTC | CASSPRANQPYEQYF
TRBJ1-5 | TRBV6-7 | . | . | TGTGCCAGCAGCGGGAAGGGGGTTGTGAGCAATCAGCCCCAGCATTTT | CASSGKGVVSNQPQHF
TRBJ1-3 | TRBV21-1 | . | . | TGTGCCAGCAGCAAAAGGGACAGGGGCGCCTCTGGAAACACCATATATTTT | CASSKRDRGASGNTIYF
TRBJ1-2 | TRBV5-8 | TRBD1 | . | TGTGCCAGCAGCCCGCACCGGGACAGAAGGGGGAAGGGCTACACCTTC | CASSPHRDRRGKGYTF
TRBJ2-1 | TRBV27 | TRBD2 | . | TGTGCCAGCAGCCGCCTGACTAGCGGGAGCGGCAATGAGCAGTTCTTC | CASSRLTSGSGNEQFF
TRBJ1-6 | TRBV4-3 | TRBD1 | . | TGCGCCAGCAGCCAAGTAATACCCGGGACAGGGGGCTCACCCCTCCACTTT | CASSQVIPGTGGSPLHF
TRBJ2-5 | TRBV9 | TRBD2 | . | TGTGCCAGCAGCGTACCGGGACTAGCGGGGCAAGAGACCCAGTACTTC | CASSVPGLAGQETQYF
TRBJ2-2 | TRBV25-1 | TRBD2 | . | TGTGCCAGCAGTGAATCGGGGGGAGCCACCGGGGAGCTGTTTTTT | CASSESGGATGELFF
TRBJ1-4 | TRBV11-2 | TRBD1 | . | TGTGCCAGCAGCCGGCATACGGGACAGGGCGATTGGGGACTGTTTTTT | CASSRHTGQGDWGLFF
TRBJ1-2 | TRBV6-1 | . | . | TGTGCCAGCAGTGGACAGTCTACCTCCGGATCTCTATATGGCTACACCTTC | CASSGQSTSGSLYGYTF
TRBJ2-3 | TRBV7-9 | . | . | TGTGCCAGCAGTCCGGTCATGGACAGTCAGGATACGCAGTATTTT | CASSPVMDSQDTQYF
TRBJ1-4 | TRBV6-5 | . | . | TGTGCCAGCAGTCCTGGCCTCGAAACTAATGAAAAACTGTTTTTT | CASSPGLETNEKLFF
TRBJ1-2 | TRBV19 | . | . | TGTGCCAGTAGTATTTCAGGGAACCATGGCTACACCTTC | CASSISGNHGYTF
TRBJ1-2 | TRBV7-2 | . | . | TGTGCCAGCAGCTTAGACTGGGCAGATCCTTATGGCTACACCTTC | CASSLDWADPYGYTF
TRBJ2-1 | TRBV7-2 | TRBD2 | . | TGTGCCAGCAGCTTTAGCGGGAGCTCCTACAATGAGCAGTTCTTC | CASSFSGSSYNEQFF
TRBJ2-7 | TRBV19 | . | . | TGTGCCAGTAGTCCCAGACTGGCCCCCTACGAGCAGTACTTC | CASSPRLAPYEQYF
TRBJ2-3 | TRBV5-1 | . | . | TGCGCCAGCAGCTTGGCGGGTCAGTACACAGATACGCAGTATTTT | CASSLAGQYTDTQYF
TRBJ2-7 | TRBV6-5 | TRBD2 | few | TGTGCCAGCCGGGCGGGGGGGCGGTACGAGCAGTACTTC | CASRAGGRYEQYF
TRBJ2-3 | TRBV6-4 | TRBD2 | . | TGTGCCAGCAGTGACGAGTCGGGGGGGGGCACAGATACGCAGTATTTT | CASSDESGGGTDTQYF
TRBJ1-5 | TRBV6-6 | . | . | TGTGCCAGCAATCACGACAGGAATCAGCCCCAGCATTTT | CASNHDRNQPQHF
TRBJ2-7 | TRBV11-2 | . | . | TGTGCCAGCGGAGTGGTAAGCTCCTACGAGCAGTACTTC | CASGVVSSYEQYF
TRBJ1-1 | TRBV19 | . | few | TGTGCCAGTAGCGTGGGACTACAGCGCTTGAACACTGAAGCTTTCTTT | CASSVGLQRLNTEAFF
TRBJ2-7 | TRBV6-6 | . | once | TGTGCCAGCAGTTACCCCCTAGCGTCGAGCTCCTACGAGCAGTACTTC | CASSYPLASSSYEQYF
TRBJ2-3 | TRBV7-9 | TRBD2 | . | TGTGCCAGCTCCGCTAGCGGGAGTGTAGATACGCAGTATTTT | CASSASGSVDTQYF
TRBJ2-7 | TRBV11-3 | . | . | TGTGCCAGCAGCTTAGGCGGACTGGGCTCCTACGAGCAGTACTTC | CASSLGGLGSYEQYF
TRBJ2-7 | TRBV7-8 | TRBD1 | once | TGTGCCAGCAGCTCTATCCCGGACAGGGACCCCGAGCAGTACTTC | CASSSIPDRDPEQYF
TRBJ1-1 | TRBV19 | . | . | TGTGCCAGTAGTATCAGTGGGCGAATAGTAAGCGAAGCTTTCTTT | CASSISGRIVSEAFF
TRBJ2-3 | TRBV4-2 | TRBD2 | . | TGTGCCAGCAGCCAACCTAGCGGGGGAAGCACAGATACGCAGTATTTT | CASSQPSGGSTDTQYF
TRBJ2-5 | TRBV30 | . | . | TGTGCCTGGAGTGTGTCACAAGAGACCCAGTACTTC | CAWSVSQETQYF
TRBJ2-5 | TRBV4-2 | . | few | TGTGCCAGCGGGCTAGGGGGTCCGCAAGAGACCCAGTACTTC | CASGLGGPQETQYF
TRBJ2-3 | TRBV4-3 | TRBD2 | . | TGCGCCAGCAGCCAAGTGCTAGCGGGGAACACAGATACGCAGTATTTT | CASSQVLAGNTDTQYF
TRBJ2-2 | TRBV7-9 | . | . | TGTGCCAGCAGACCCCCTTCGGGGAACACCGGGGAGCTGTTTTTT | CASRPPSGNTGELFF
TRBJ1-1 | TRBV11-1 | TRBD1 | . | TGTGCCAGCAGTTCCAGGGACAGGGGGCGCAAGGACACTGAAGCTTTCTTT | CASSSRDRGRKDTEAFF
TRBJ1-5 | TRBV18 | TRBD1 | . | TGTGCCAGCTCGCCTCAGGGGGATCAGCCCCAGCATTTT | CASSPQGDQPQHF
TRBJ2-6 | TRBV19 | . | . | TGTGCCAGTAGTATAGTGCCAGGGTCCTCTGGGGCCAACGTCCTGACTTTC | CASSIVPGSSGANVLTF
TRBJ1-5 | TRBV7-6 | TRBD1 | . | TGTGCCAGCAGTACGGACAGGGGGTTATTTGACAATCAGCCCCAGCATTTT | CASSTDRGLFDNQPQHF
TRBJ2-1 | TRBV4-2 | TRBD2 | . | TGTGCCAGCAGCCAAGTACTAGCGGGTGCGCTTAACCCTTACAATGAGCAGTTCTTC | CASSQVLAGALNPYNEQFF
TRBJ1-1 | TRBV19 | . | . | TGTGCCAGTAGTATACATGGGTGGGCAGCAGACACTGAAGCTTTCTTT | CASSIHGWAADTEAFF
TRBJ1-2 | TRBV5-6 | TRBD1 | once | TGTGCCAGCAGCTTGGGCCAGGGGGGCGGCTACACCTTC | CASSLGQGGGYTF
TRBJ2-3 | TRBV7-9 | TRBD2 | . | TGTGCCAGCAGCTTACCTGACGGGGGGGGACTTAGCACAGATACGCAGTATTTT | CASSLPDGGGLSTDTQYF
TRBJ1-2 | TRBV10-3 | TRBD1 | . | TGTGCCATCAAGCCACAGGGGAACTATGGCTACACCTTC | CAIKPQGNYGYTF
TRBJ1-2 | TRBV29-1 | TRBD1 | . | TGCAGCGTTGAAGATCTTCGACAGGGGGTGACAGCTAACTATGGCTACACCTTC | CSVEDLRQGVTANYGYTF
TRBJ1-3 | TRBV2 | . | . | TGTGCCAGCAGGAGGGAGTCCTCTGGAAACACCATATATTTT | CASRRESSGNTIYF
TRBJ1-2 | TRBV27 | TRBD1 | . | TGTGCCAGCAGTTTATCTCGACAGGGAGCGAATGGCTACACCTTC | CASSLSRQGANGYTF
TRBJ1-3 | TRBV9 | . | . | TGTGCCAGCAGCCCTCCCCAGGGGACTGGAAACACCATATATTTT | CASSPPQGTGNTIYF
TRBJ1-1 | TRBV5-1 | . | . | TGCGCCAGCAGCTTGGAAGTTGGGACATCTATGAACACTGAAGCTTTCTTT | CASSLEVGTSMNTEAFF
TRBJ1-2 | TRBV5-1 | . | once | TGCGCCAGCAGCTTGGGTACAGAGCCATTCTATGGCTACACCTTC | CASSLGTEPFYGYTF
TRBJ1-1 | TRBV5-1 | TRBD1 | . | TGCGCCAGCAGCTTCCAGGGGGCGGTGAACACTGAAGCTTTCTTT | CASSFQGAVNTEAFF
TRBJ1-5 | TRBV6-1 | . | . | TGTGCCAGCAGTGAAGAAGGGGTGAGCAATCAGCCCCAGCATTTT | CASSEEGVSNQPQHF
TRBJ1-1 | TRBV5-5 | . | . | TGTGCCAGCAGCTTTTCCCTGACGCAGGCTTACACTGAAGCTTTCTTT | CASSFSLTQAYTEAFF
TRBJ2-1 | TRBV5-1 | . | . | TGCGCCAGCAGCTTGGGTCGTGACTACCCCTTGGGAGATGAGCAGTTCTTC | CASSLGRDYPLGDEQFF
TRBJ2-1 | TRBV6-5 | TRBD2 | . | TGTGCCAGCAGTTACTTTCTAGCGGGGTCTGGAAATGAGCAGTTCTTC | CASSYFLAGSGNEQFF
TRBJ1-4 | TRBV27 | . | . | TGTGCCAGCAGTTTAACAGGCACGGTGATGGAAAAACTGTTTTTT | CASSLTGTVMEKLFF
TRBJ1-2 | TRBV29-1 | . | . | TGCAGCGCTTTACAGGGAGCTAACTATGGCTACACCTTC | CSALQGANYGYTF
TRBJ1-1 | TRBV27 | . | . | TGTGCCAGCAGTCCAATGTTTGACAGACACACTGAAGCTTTCTTT | CASSPMFDRHTEAFF